The 29 T cell receptor beta chains listed next were all sequenced from one sample in a study of T cells after yellow fever vaccination. TCRdb used MiXCR to reprocess the 5' RACE reads, holding one entry per CDR3 protein. The sample has 450,000 to 550,000 distinct CDR3 sequences; 15% to 20% are singletons. Source: PBMCs, taken 15 days after the yellow fever booster vaccination. Every receptor here comes from a man aged 30-40 years who received the YFV17D yellow fever vaccine.

The chain recombines TRBV5-4 with TRBJ2-5, with 7 bases identical to TRBD2. The CDR3 runs to 14 residues. Germline values: CDR1 SGHNT, CDR2 YYREEE (reference sequence). After removal of 1 base from V and 1 base from J, the junction contained 1 base not matched to a gene. The CDR3 loop reads CASSLRLAQETQYF. Here the CDR3 DNA reads TGTGCCAGCAGCTTGCGACTAGCCCAAGAGACCCAGTACTTC.

V usage is TRBV20-1 and J usage is TRBJ2-3; 15 bases match TRBD2. J lost 2 bases, V lost 6 bases, and 6 bases had no gene match. CDR1 and CDR2 from the germline V gene are DFQATT and SNEGSKA (reference sequence). The CDR3 contains 16 residues. This CDR3 is CSALGLAGGFTDTQYF. CDR3 sequence (DNA): TGCAGTGCCCTAGGACTAGCGGGAGGGTTCACAGATACGCAGTATTTT.

This clonotype was recorded a few times. The rearrangement links TRBV29-1 to TRBJ2-3, with 8 bases identical to TRBD2. The CDR3 loop spans 14 amino acids. The germline CDR1 and CDR2 sequences are SQVTM and ANQGSEA. Losses at the gene ends were 2 bases for V and 4 bases for J; bases not matched to a gene: 5. This CDR3 reads CSVEQGAGADTQYF. The DNA for the CDR3 is TGCAGCGTTGAACAGGGAGCGGGAGCAGATACGCAGTATTTT.

V is TRBV20-1 and J is TRBJ1-2; possibly TRBD1 for D (6 bases). The germline gives CDR1 DFQATT, CDR2 SNEGSKA (reference sequence). There are 13 residues in the CDR3. V gave up 3 bases and J gave up 2 bases, with 10 bases separating them. CDR3 DNA: TGCAGTGCTAGTCCAGGGGCGAACTATGGCTACACCTTC. Translation gives CSASPGANYGYTF.

The table lists this clonotype with a few counts. The chain is built from TRBV10-3 and TRBJ2-7; D may be TRBD2 (6 bases). The CDR3 is 14 residues long. With 4 bases removed from V and 5 bases from J, the gap between germline ends came to 15 bases. Per the germline V gene, CDR1 is ENHRY and CDR2 is SYGVKD. CDR3 protein: CAISGDGSGNEQYF. CDR3 nucleotide sequence: TGTGCCATCAGTGGAGACGGGAGCGGTAACGAGCAGTACTTC.

This clonotype was seen only a few times. This rearrangement joins TRBV7-8 to TRBJ2-1; D is undetermined. V was pared by 5 bases and J by 0 bases, with 17 bases between. The CDR3 is 17 amino acids. Germline CDR1 SGHVS, CDR2 FQNEAQ. The CDR3 DNA reads TGTGCCAGCAGCGTTCAAGCAGCGCAGAGCTCCTACAATGAGCAGTTCTTC. Its protein product is CASSVQAAQSSYNEQFF.

This clonotype was seen a handful of times. This chain joins TRBV19 and TRBJ2-5; maybe TRBD2 (6 bases). The CDR3 totals 13 residues. Germline loops: CDR1 LNHDA, CDR2 SQIVND (reference sequence). V lost 3 bases and J 7 bases, leaving 12 bases between the germline ends. This CDR3 is CASSIVGRGTQYF. As DNA, the CDR3 is TGTGCCAGTAGTATCGTCGGGAGAGGGACCCAGTACTTC.

This clonotype was seen more than once but under ten times. CDR3 protein: CASSYTGQGGETQYF. In DNA form, the CDR3 reads TGTGCCAGCAGTTACACCGGACAGGGCGGAGAGACCCAGTACTTC. This chain connects TRBV6-5 to TRBJ2-5, with 8 bases matching TRBD1. Germline V gene data show CDR1 as MNHEY and CDR2 as SVGAGI. This CDR3 contains 15 residues. The V and J ends lost 2 bases and 4 bases, in that order; junction bases with no gene match: 6.

The sample holds a few counts of this clonotype. V and J are TRBV6-5 and TRBJ2-7, with D uncertain. Per germline, CDR1 MNHEY and CDR2 SVGAGI. The CDR3 totals 12 residues. V lost 8 bases to trimming and J lost 0 bases, with 8 bases between them. The CDR3 coding sequence is TGTGCCAGCCGGAAAACCTCCTACGAGCAGTACTTC. Its translation: CASRKTSYEQYF.

The DNA of the CDR3 is TGTGCCAGCACCGTCTCGAGGAGCAATCAGCCCCAGCATTTT. This sequence encodes CASTVSRSNQPQHF. The V call is TRBV7-2, the J call TRBJ1-5; no clear D gene. Germline V gives CDR1 SGHTA, CDR2 FQGNSA. Trimming cost V 7 bases and J 1 base, with 11 bases left between them. There are 14 residues in the CDR3.

The V call is TRBV7-2, the J call TRBJ2-1, with 12 bases that match TRBD2. Germline CDR1 SGHTA, CDR2 FQGNSA. V shed 7 bases, J shed 6 bases, and the junction held 7 bases outside the gene matches. The CDR3 sequence is 15 residues long. CDR3 nucleotide sequence: TGTGCCAGCACGGCCCAACTAGCGGGGGGCAATGAGCAGTTCTTC. Translating gives CASTAQLAGGNEQFF.

The chain recombines TRBV30 with TRBJ2-7; no clear D. V lost 0 bases and J lost 3, with 3 bases in between. Germline CDR1 and CDR2: GTSNPN and SVGIG (reference sequence). The CDR3 consists of 11 residues. Written as DNA, the CDR3 is TGTGCCTGGAGTGTACTCTACGAGCAGTACTTC. Amino acid sequence: CAWSVLYEQYF.

This clonotype was counted only a few times. The chain links TRBV10-3 to TRBJ1-2; 9 positions agree with TRBD1. Germline CDR1 ENHRY, CDR2 SYGVKD. The CDR3 extends over 14 amino acids. V shed 0 bases, J shed 9 bases, and the junction held 5 bases outside the gene matches. In DNA form, the CDR3 reads TGTGCCATCAGTGAGTCGGACAGGGGAGAGAGCTACACCTTC. It yields the protein CAISESDRGESYTF.

This clonotype was observed a few times. The chain links TRBV7-2 to TRBJ2-1; D remains unclear. Germline assignment: CDR1 SGHTA and CDR2 FQGNSA. Trimming pared 5 bases from V and 8 bases from J, leaving 19 bases between. This CDR3 is built from 15 residues. The CDR3 loop is CASSPVWGKGDEQFF. The DNA of the CDR3 is TGTGCCAGCAGCCCCGTCTGGGGAAAGGGCGATGAGCAGTTCTTC.

This clonotype has more than one count but fewer than ten. The V and J genes are TRBV28 and TRBJ2-2; tentatively, D is TRBD2 (6 bases). The V gene's germline CDR1 is MDHEN and CDR2 SYDVKM. The ends were cut back, 2 bases at V and 6 bases at J, with 7 bases in the middle. This CDR3 region has 13 residues. CDR3 amino acids: CASSLGRPGELFF. The DNA for the CDR3 is TGTGCCAGCAGTTTAGGGAGGCCCGGGGAGCTGTTTTTT.

In this sample, this clonotype turned up many times. The chain employs TRBV3-1 and TRBJ2-1; 7 bases are a match to TRBD2. The CDR3 spans 13 residues. After removal of 6 bases from V and 5 bases from J, the junction contained 4 bases not matched to a gene. The V gene's germline CDR1 is LGHDT and CDR2 YNNKEL (reference sequence). The CDR3 nucleotides read TGTGCCAGCAGTCGGACTAGGGACAATGAGCAGTTCTTC. This translates into CASSRTRDNEQFF.

This clonotype was picked up a small number of times. The CDR3 sequence is CSAEIDRGRAEAFF. DNA for the CDR3: TGCAGTGCGGAAATCGACAGGGGGAGAGCTGAAGCTTTCTTT. The chain carries TRBV20-1 and TRBJ1-1; 9 bases line up with TRBD1. Germline loops: CDR1 DFQATT, CDR2 SNEGSKA (reference sequence). V trimming: 6 bases; J trimming: 6 bases; junction bases outside the gene matches: 11. The CDR3 is made up of 14 amino acids.

The rearrangement uses TRBV18 and TRBJ2-1; 14 bases match TRBD2. From germline, CDR1 is KGHSH and CDR2 LQKENI. This CDR3 contains 20 residues. Trimming took 4 bases from V and 1 from J; bases not matched to a gene: 12. The CDR3 spells CASSQGTGLAGDGSYNEQFF. The CDR3 nucleotides read TGTGCCAGCTCACAGGGGACGGGACTAGCGGGAGATGGGTCCTACAATGAGCAGTTCTTC.

The chain is built from TRBV9 and TRBJ2-5; D is undetermined. V was trimmed by 0 bases and J by 5 bases, leaving 11 bases between them. Germline V gene lookup returns CDR1 SGDLS and CDR2 YYNGEE. The CDR3 is 14 residues long. The CDR3 region is CASSVDVFQETQYF. The CDR3, as DNA: TGTGCCAGCAGCGTAGATGTCTTCCAGGAGACCCAGTACTTC.

This clonotype was seen a few times. The V gene is TRBV6-1, the J gene TRBJ2-3, with 9 bases identical to TRBD2. The CDR3 loop spans 16 amino acids. Germline CDR1 reads MNHNS; CDR2 reads SASEGT. Trimming cost V 6 bases and J 3 bases; bases outside gene matches: 10. In DNA, the CDR3 is TGTGCCAGCAGACCTCCTCTAGCGGGAATGACAGATACGCAGTATTTT. This translates into CASRPPLAGMTDTQYF.

This rearrangement joins TRBV19 to TRBJ2-6; either TRBD1 or TRBD2 may supply D (5 bases each). CDR3 size: 15 residues. Germline V gene lookup returns CDR1 LNHDA and CDR2 SQIVND (reference sequence). The V end was cut by 6 bases, the J end by 0 bases, with 9 bases between. CDR3 nucleotide sequence: TGTGCCAGTAGGCAGGGACCCTCTGGGGCCAACGTCCTGACTTTC. It encodes CASRQGPSGANVLTF.

This chain connects TRBV12-3 or TRBV12-4 to TRBJ2-2; D uncertain. The CDR3 contains 12 residues. V lost 6 bases to trimming and J lost 6 bases, with 8 bases between them. CDR3 bases: TGTGCCAGCAGCCCCAACCCCGGGGAGCTGTTTTTT. Translating gives CASSPNPGELFF.

The V call is TRBV7-2, the J call TRBJ2-3; D remains ambiguous. Trimming removed 5 bases at V and 6 bases at J, with 12 bases between. Germline V lookup: CDR1 SGHTA, CDR2 FQGNSA. This CDR3 has 13 amino acids. In DNA form, the CDR3 reads TGTGCCAGCAGCGGGATCGTCCGGGATACGCAGTATTTT. Translated, it gives CASSGIVRDTQYF.

J is TRBJ1-1 and V is TRBV27; 10 nucleotides agree with TRBD1. Trimming removed 5 bases from V and 4 bases from J; junction bases left unmatched: 4. The CDR3 consists of 14 residues. Germline V gene lookup returns CDR1 MNHEY and CDR2 SMNVEV (reference sequence). As DNA, the CDR3 is TGTGCCAGCAGTGGACAGGGGGTGGTCACTGAAGCTTTCTTT. Translation gives CASSGQGVVTEAFF.

This clonotype was seen a few times. This chain links TRBV10-3 with TRBJ2-5; 8 bases line up with TRBD2. The CDR3 covers 14 residues. CDR1 ENHRY and CDR2 SYGVKD come from the germline V gene. V lost 6 bases to trimming and J lost 3 bases; unmatched junction nucleotides: 6. The CDR3 coding sequence is TGTGCCATCAGCACCAGCGGGAGCGAAGAGACCCAGTACTTC. Translation gives CAISTSGSEETQYF.

The chain links TRBV5-4 to TRBJ2-2, with D perhaps TRBD1 (5 bases). CDR1 and CDR2 (germline): SGHNT, YYREEE (reference sequence). V was cut by 0 bases and J by 6 bases, with 15 bases left in between. CDR3 size: 16 residues. The CDR3 DNA is TGTGCCAGCAGCTTGGCCCGGCAGGGTGGGCCCGGGGAGCTGTTTTTT. It specifies CASSLARQGGPGELFF.

V is TRBV12-3 or TRBV12-4 and J is TRBJ2-7; D may match TRBD1 or TRBD2 (5 bases each). V lost 5 bases and J 3 bases, leaving 17 bases between the germline ends. The CDR3 length is 15 residues. Here the CDR3 reads CASSRTGTSGYEQYF. The CDR3 DNA reads as TGTGCCAGCAGTCGAACCGGGACCAGCGGCTACGAGCAGTACTTC.

This clonotype has more than one count but fewer than ten. This rearrangement joins TRBV7-2 to TRBJ2-1; unclear D gene. The length of the CDR3 is 16 residues. V gave up 0 bases and J gave up 0 bases, with 9 bases separating them. Germline CDR1 and CDR2: SGHTA and FQGNSA. The CDR3, as DNA: TGTGCCAGCAGCTTAGCGTACATGAGCTCCTACAATGAGCAGTTCTTC. This gives the protein CASSLAYMSSYNEQFF.

The chain recombines TRBV27 with TRBJ2-1; 7 bases map to TRBD2. The CDR3 loop spans 17 amino acids. The ends lost 6 bases at V and 10 bases at J; junction bases unmatched: 21. The V gene's germline CDR1 is MNHEY and CDR2 SMNVEV (reference sequence). The CDR3 is CASSPQIGGSGPVEQFF. As DNA, the CDR3 is TGTGCCAGCAGCCCCCAGATTGGCGGGAGCGGGCCGGTGGAGCAGTTCTTC.